This T cell receptor (beta chain) came from a study of T cell responses to AZD1222 COVID-19 vaccine. On this clone itself: The antigen is not known.

Looked up from germline, CDR1 is MNHEY and CDR2 is SVGEGT. Trimming removed 2 bases from V and 7 bases from J; junction bases left unmatched: 10. The CDR3 extends over 16 amino acids. Sequencing was performed with immunoSEQ multiplex PCR; in TCRdb, only in-frame clones are kept and a portion is missing. This table has 85,000 to 130,000 clones, 85% to 95% appearing once. General observations from the study: Vaccine-associated CD4 TCRs spanned spike, dominant at 160-218 and 743-854. Nearly half of the spike-specific TCRs reportedly recognize variant regions that carry no mutations. White British donors predominated, females outnumbered males, and clonal diversity was possibly underestimated.

The origin of this receptor is an adult in good health. The chain has TRBV6-2 or TRBV6-3 and TRBJ2-1; 8 bases line up with TRBD2. This specimen was peripheral blood, taken on day 0 of AZD1222 vaccination. Here the CDR3 reads CASSYPARSGSNEQFF. CDR3 DNA: TGTGCCAGCAGTTACCCGGCGAGGAGCGGGAGTAATGAGCAGTTCTTC.